This record looks at one T cell receptor beta chain sequence and its context. This specimen belongs to a study of T cell changes during pregnancy in multiple sclerosis. Germline CDR1 GTSNPN, CDR2 SVGIG (reference sequence). The CDR3 consists of 13 residues. Unmatched junction bases numbered 10, after V lost 8 bases and J lost 5 bases. The data were produced by immunoSEQ multiplex PCR, yet TCRdb's version contains in-frame clones alone and is incomplete. Of tens of thousands of clones in the sample, about 90% are singletons; the top ten hold approximately 2.2%. The sample consisted of peripheral blood, taken in the first trimester of pregnancy. The source of this sequence is a female donor with multiple sclerosis, enrolled in a pregnancy study. This chain connects TRBV30 to TRBJ2-7; 9 bases agree with TRBD1. CDR3 nucleotides: TGTGCCAGCAGGCACAGGGGGCGCAACGAGCAGTACTTC. As protein: CASRHRGRNEQYF.